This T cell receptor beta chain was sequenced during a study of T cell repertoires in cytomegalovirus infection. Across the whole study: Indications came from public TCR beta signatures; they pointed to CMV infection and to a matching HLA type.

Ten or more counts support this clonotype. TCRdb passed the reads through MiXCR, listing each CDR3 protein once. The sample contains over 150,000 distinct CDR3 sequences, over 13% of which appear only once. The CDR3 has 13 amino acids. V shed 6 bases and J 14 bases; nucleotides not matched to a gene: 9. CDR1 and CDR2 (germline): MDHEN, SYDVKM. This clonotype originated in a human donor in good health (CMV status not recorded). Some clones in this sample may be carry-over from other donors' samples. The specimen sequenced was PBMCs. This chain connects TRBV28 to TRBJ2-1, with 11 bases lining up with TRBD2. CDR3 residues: CASSSGTSGREFF. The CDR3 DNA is TGTGCCAGCAGCTCCGGGACTAGCGGAAGAGAGTTCTTC.